This T cell receptor beta chain appears in the sequencing data of a study of identical twins. TCRdb re-analysed the 5' RACE reads in MiXCR, keeping a single row per CDR3 protein. The table includes 1.5 million to 2 million distinct CDR3 sequences, 32% detected once. This clonotype was counted a few times. The antigen is unknown. Germline lookup yields CDR1 SQVTM and CDR2 ANQGSEA. The ends lost 4 bases at V and 8 bases at J; junction bases unmatched: 4. The CDR3 runs 12 residues. Study-wide results and caveats: These conclusions were based on statistical analysis (cross-sectional, not following the same donors). The presence of invariant MAIT and iNKT cells could partly confound analyses of zero-insertion sequences.

The sequencing input was cord blood. This sequence was found in a newborn girl in good health. This chain uses TRBV29-1 with TRBJ1-2; 10 nucleotides align to TRBD1. CDR3 protein: CSVGDRGEGYTF. Written as DNA, the CDR3 is TGCAGCGTTGGGGACAGGGGTGAGGGCTACACCTTC.